These 10 T cell receptor beta chains were all obtained from the same sample, sequenced in a study of Ad26.COV2.S vaccination and SARS-CoV-2 variants. Sequencing used immunoSEQ multiplex PCR; TCRdb keeps in-frame clones, though not all of them. Among more than 350,000 clones listed, around 90% were seen once. Sample treatment: 15 to 20 received Ad26.COV2.S at low or high dose, single or two shots; roughly five received placebo; per-sample allocation not given. After the first vaccine or placebo injection, samples were drawn on day 63. The sequenced sample was peripheral blood, obtained in a trial of Ad26.COV2.S vaccine versus placebo. The source of these receptors is a person between 18 and 65 years old who received the Ad26.COV2.S COVID-19 vaccine or a placebo.

The chain joins TRBV28 to TRBJ2-7; possible D gene TRBD2, 5 bases. Germline V gene sequence: CDR1 MDHEN, CDR2 SYDVKM. The CDR3 sequence is 14 residues long. Trimming cost V 1 base and J 5 bases, with 12 bases left between them. CDR3 loop: CASSLSSRWHEQYF. The CDR3 DNA is TGTGCCAGCAGTTTATCTAGCCGGTGGCACGAGCAGTACTTC.

The chain employs TRBV3-1 (or the pseudogene TRBV3-2) and TRBJ1-4; D possibly corresponds to TRBD1 (6 bases). Germline V gene data show CDR1 as LGHDT and CDR2 as YNNKEL (reference sequence). V shed 3 bases and J shed 4 bases, with 15 bases lying between them. This CDR3 has 16 amino acids. The CDR3: CASSQLPGQYNEKLFF. For the CDR3, the DNA is TGTGCCAGCAGCCAGCTTCCGGGACAATATAATGAAAAACTGTTTTTT.

This chain joins TRBV11-1 and TRBJ1-1; D not resolved. The CDR3 loop spans 15 amino acids. Trimming took off 1 base at V and 0 bases at J, with 9 bases between the two ends. Per the germline V gene, CDR1 is SGHAT and CDR2 is FQDESV (reference sequence). The CDR3 reads CASSLVGQMNTEAFF. The DNA for the CDR3 is TGTGCCAGCAGCTTAGTCGGGCAGATGAACACTGAAGCTTTCTTT. The entire variable domain, with the rest obtained from reference TRBV11-1 and TRBJ1-1, is as follows: EAEVAQSPRYKITEKSQAVAFWCDPISGHATLYWYRQILGQGPELLVQFQDESVVDDSQLPKDRFSAERLKGVDSTLKIQPAELGDSAMYLCASSLVGQMNTEAFFGQGTRLTVV.

The J gene is TRBJ2-2, the V gene TRBV6-5, with D possibly TRBD2 on 5 matching bases. CDR1 is MNHEY and CDR2 is SVGAGI in the germline V gene. V was cut by 1 base and J by 3 bases, with 9 bases left in between. This CDR3 spans 15 amino acids. The CDR3 DNA follows: TGTGCCAGCAGTTACTTAGGGAGCGACACCGGGGAGCTGTTTTTT. Residues: CASSYLGSDTGELFF.

This clone has more than one count but fewer than ten. Distinct nucleotide sequences in the sample also encode this CDR3. This rearrangement joins TRBV7-9 to TRBJ1-1; D is undetermined. This CDR3 is built from 14 residues. CDR1 SEHNR and CDR2 FQNEAQ come from the germline V gene (reference sequence). V dropped 1 base and J dropped 0 bases, with 6 bases sitting between them. The CDR3 bases are TGTGCCAGCAGCTTAGTTCAGGTGAACACTGAAGCTTTCTTT. As protein: CASSLVQVNTEAFF.

V gene TRBV6-2 or TRBV6-3 combines with J gene TRBJ2-7; 10 nucleotides line up with TRBD1. The trim removed 5 bases at V and 5 bases at J, leaving 6 bases unmatched. The CDR3 consists of 14 residues. Germline CDR1 reads MNHEY; CDR2 reads SVGEGT. The CDR3 region has the DNA TGTGCCAGCAGTCGCGGGACAGGGGTCGACGAGCAGTACTTC. It specifies CASSRGTGVDEQYF.

The chain employs TRBV9 and TRBJ2-1, with 12 bases matching TRBD2. CDR1 SGDLS and CDR2 YYNGEE come from the germline V gene. The CDR3 extends over 17 amino acids. The V and J ends lost 2 bases and 0 bases, in that order; junction bases with no gene match: 3. The CDR3 region is CASSVGLAGSSYNEQFF. The DNA for the CDR3 is TGTGCCAGCAGCGTTGGACTAGCGGGGAGCTCCTACAATGAGCAGTTCTTC.

The chain couples TRBV2 to TRBJ2-3; 8 nucleotides match TRBD2. V was clipped by 0 bases and J by 8 bases; unmatched bases: 4. The CDR3 loop spans 14 amino acids. Looked up from germline, CDR1 is SNHLY and CDR2 is FYNNEI. Here the CDR3 DNA reads TGTGCCAGCAGTGAAGCCCGGCGGGGGGCTACGCAGTATTTT. As protein: CASSEARRGATQYF.

The chain employs TRBV9 and TRBJ1-1; D might be TRBD1 (6 bases). Trimming removed 2 bases at V and 1 base at J, with 9 bases between. Germline V gene sequence: CDR1 SGDLS, CDR2 YYNGEE. The CDR3 consists of 14 residues. DNA for the CDR3: TGTGCCAGCAGCGTGGGGACACCGAACACTGAAGCTTTCTTT. Residues: CASSVGTPNTEAFF.

CDR3 region: CASSYSIEYTEAFF. CDR3 DNA: TGTGCCAGCAGTTACTCAATAGAGTACACTGAAGCTTTCTTT. The chain employs TRBV6-5 and TRBJ1-1; no definite D call. This CDR3 is built from 14 residues. CDR1 and CDR2 from the germline V gene are MNHEY and SVGAGI. V was trimmed by 0 bases and J by 3 bases, leaving 8 bases between them.